This TCR beta chain emerged from a study of blood T cell repertoires in COVID-19. The CDR3 is made up of 14 amino acids. Trimming shortened V by 2 bases and J by 3 bases, and 7 bases separated the two germline ends. Germline CDR1 is SGHTA and CDR2 is FQGNSA. Participants spanned ages about 18 to 95 years and resided in about two dozen US areas. Two negative PCRs, clearance, or symptom resolution were required of recovered Cohort 3 donors. This table comes from immunoSEQ multiplex PCR, and its TCRdb copy is limited to in-frame clones, with some not included. Of 360,000 or so clones in the sample, under 85% were seen once.

What was sequenced was PBMCs or T cells enriched from blood (not recorded which). The clonotype comes from a woman between 45 and 60 years old who had recovered from COVID-19. This rearrangement joins TRBV7-2 to TRBJ2-2; D call uncertain. The CDR3 loop reads CASSLFSDTGELFF. DNA of the CDR3: TGTGCCAGCAGCTTATTTTCAGACACCGGGGAGCTGTTTTTT.